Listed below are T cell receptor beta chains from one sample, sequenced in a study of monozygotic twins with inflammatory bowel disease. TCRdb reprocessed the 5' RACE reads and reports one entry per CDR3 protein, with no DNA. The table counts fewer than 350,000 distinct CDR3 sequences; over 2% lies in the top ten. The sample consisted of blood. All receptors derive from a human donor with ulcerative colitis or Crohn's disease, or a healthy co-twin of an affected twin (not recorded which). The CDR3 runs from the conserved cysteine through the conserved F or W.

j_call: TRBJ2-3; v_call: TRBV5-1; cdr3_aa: CASSLVLGGVQDTQYF
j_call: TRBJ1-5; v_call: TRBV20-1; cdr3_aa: CSVISSSYSNQPQHF
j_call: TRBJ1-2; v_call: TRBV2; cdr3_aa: CASRYGLYGYTF
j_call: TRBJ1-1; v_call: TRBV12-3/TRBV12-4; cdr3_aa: CASSFNPDTEAFF
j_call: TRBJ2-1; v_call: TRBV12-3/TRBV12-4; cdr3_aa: CASSLAGIRKGSSYNEQFF
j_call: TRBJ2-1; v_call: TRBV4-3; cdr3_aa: CASSLLSGGAVNEQFF
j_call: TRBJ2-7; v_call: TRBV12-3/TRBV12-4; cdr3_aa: CASSPPLSLKSSTYEQYF
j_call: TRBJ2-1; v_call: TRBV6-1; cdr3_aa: CASSERTHSDYNEQFF
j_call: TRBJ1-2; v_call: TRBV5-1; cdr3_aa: CASSAPGSNYGYTF
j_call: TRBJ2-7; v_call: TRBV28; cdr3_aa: CASSSPRQEQYF
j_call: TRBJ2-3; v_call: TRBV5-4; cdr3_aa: CASSPGTGKFTDTQYF
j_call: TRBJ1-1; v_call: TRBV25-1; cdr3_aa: CASSGGQRIIEAFF
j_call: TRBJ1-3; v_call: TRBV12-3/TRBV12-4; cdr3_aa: CASRRTGSGSGNTIYF
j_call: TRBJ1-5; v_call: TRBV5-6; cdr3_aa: CASSVYRVPNQHQHF
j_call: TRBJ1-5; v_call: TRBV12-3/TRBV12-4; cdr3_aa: CASRSRDGPNQPQHF
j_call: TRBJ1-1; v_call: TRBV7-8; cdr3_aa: CASSARQGSTEAFF
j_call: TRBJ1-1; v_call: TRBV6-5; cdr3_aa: CASSPGVHTEAFF
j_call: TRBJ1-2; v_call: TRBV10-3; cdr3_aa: CAITQGGDWDGYTF
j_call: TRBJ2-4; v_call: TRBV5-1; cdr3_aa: CASSRTAGGTFGNIQYF
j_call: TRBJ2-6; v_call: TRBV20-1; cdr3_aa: CSARDREQPPGANVLTF
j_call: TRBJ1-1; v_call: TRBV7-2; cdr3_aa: CASSLSLVEAFF
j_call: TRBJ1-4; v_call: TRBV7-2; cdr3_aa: CASSPDPGFGEKLFF
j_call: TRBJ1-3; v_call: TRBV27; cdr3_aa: CASSPRGGGNTIYF
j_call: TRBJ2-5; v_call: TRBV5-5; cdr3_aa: CASTTSGTAETQYF
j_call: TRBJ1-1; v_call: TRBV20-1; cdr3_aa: CSARAGDTDTEAFF
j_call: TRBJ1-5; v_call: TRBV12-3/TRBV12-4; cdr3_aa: CASSPRTGVANQPQHF
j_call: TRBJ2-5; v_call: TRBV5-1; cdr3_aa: CASSKLAGERETQYF
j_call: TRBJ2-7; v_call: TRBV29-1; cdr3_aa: CSVAGSGYEQYF
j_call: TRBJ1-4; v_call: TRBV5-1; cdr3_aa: CASSPGTGKVGGEKLFF
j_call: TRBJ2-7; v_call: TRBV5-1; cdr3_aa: CASSQDRIDEQYF
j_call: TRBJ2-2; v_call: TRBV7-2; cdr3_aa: CASSLDREVGELFF
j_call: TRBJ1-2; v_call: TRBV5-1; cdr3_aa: CATRTEPNYGYTF
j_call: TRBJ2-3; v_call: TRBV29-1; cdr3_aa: CSAGQAADTQYF
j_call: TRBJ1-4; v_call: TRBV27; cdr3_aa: CASRVQDDEKLFF
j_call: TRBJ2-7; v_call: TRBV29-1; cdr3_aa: CSVSAGSLYEQYF
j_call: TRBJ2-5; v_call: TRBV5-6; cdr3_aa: CASSHRVPSQETQYF
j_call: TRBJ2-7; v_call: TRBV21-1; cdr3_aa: CASSKGRDNLGEQYF
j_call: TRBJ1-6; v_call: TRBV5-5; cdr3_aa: CASSFAGHDNSPLHF
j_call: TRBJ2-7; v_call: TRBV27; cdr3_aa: CASSFYGQYSYEQYF
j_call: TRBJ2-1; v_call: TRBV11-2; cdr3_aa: CASSLDRRGEQFF
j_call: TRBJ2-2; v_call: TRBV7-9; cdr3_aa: CASSSGLLNTGELFF
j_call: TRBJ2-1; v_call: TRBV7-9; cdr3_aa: CASSRPATYRGPDEQFF
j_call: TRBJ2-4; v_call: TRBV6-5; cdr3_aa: CASSWDRKNIQYF
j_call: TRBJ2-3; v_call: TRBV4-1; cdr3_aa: CASSPLPGDTQYF
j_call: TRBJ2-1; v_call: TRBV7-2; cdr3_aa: CASSSGLVDNEQFF
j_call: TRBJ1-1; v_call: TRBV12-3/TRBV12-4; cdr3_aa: CASSFREVTEAFF
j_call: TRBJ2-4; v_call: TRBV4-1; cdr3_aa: CASSQGGQDLAKNIQYF
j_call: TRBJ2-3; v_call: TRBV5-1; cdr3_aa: CASSFREGPPDTQYF
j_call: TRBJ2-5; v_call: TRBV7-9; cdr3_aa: CASSLEVGLDQETQYF
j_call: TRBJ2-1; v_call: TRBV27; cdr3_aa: CASSLWPGAVGNEQFF
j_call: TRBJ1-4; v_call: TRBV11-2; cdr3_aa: CASSLQRNEKLFF
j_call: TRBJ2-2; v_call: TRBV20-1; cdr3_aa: CSALSVSELFF